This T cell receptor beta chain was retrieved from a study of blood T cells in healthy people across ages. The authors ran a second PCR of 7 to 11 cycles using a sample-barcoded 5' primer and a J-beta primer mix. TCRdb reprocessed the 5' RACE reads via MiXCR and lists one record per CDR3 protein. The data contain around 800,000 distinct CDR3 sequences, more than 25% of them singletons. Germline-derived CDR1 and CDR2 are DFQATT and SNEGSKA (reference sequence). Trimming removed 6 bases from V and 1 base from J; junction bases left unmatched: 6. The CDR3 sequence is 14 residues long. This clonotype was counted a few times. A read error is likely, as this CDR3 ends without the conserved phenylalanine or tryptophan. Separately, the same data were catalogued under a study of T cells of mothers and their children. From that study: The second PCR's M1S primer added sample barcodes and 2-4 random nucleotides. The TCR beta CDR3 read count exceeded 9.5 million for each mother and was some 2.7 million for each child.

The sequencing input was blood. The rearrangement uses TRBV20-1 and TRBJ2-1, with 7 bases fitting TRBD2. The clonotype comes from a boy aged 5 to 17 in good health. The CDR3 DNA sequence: TGCAGTGCAAAGCTAGCGGCTTCCTACAATGAGCAGTTCTCC. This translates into CSAKLAASYNEQFS.